The clone carrying this T cell receptor beta chain was observed a few times. Germline loops: CDR1 LGHNA, CDR2 YNFKEQ. This CDR3 contains 13 residues. V lost 1 base and J lost 11, with 12 bases in between. This specimen comes from a study of T-cell memory formation after mild COVID-19. TCRdb reprocessed the 5' RACE reads with MiXCR, giving one entry per CDR3 protein. The data show about 290,000 distinct CDR3 sequences, roughly 15% seen once. The chain couples TRBV4-2 to TRBJ1-5, with a possible D match to TRBD1 (6 bases). This TCR was sampled from a man between 18 and 35 years old who had mild COVID-19 (a few samples of this study predate the infection). Cell type and time point are not known. Sequencing was done on a sample of PBMCs or a T cell subset sorted from them (not recorded which). The DNA of the CDR3 is TGTGCCAGCAGCCAAGGGTACAGGGCGGCCCAGCATTTT. Its protein product is CASSQGYRAAQHF.